This TCR beta chain was sequenced for a study of T cells expressing NK-cell markers. Study-wide results and limits: A range of about 1.0-7.5% of CD8+ T cells consisted of dominant NKG2C+ clonotypes in several donors.

Template switching by 5'RACE with UMIs generated the TCR beta cDNA. TCRdb re-called the 5' RACE reads; one entry per CDR3 protein, DNA not given. The listing contains approximately 440,000 distinct CDR3 sequences. Notes on this clonotype: Its antigen is not known.

Material: blood T cells: a sorted CD56 or NKG2C T cell subset, CD4+ or CD8+ T cells, or bulk PBMC T cells (not recorded which). This clonotype originated in a woman between 50 and 59 years old in good health.

CDR3 in amino acids: CASNSGQEIPKAFF. This chain uses TRBV6-1 with TRBJ1-1; without DNA, the TCRdb call of TRBD1 cannot be checked. Germline V gives CDR1 MNHNS, CDR2 SASEGT. This CDR3 has 14 amino acids.